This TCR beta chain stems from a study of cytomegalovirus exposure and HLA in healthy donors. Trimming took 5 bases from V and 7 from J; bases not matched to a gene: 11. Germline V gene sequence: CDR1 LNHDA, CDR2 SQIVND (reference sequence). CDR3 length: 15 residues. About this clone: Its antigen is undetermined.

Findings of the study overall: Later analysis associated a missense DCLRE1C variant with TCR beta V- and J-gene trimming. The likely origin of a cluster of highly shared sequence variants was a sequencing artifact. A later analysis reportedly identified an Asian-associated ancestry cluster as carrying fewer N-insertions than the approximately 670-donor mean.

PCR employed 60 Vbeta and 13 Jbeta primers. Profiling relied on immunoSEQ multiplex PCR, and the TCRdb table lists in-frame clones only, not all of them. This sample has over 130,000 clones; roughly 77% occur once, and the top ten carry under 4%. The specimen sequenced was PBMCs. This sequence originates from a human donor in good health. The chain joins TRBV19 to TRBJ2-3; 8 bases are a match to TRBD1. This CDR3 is CASSPPDRASYTQYF. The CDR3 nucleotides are TGTGCCAGTAGTCCCCCGGACAGGGCGTCTTATACGCAGTATTTT.